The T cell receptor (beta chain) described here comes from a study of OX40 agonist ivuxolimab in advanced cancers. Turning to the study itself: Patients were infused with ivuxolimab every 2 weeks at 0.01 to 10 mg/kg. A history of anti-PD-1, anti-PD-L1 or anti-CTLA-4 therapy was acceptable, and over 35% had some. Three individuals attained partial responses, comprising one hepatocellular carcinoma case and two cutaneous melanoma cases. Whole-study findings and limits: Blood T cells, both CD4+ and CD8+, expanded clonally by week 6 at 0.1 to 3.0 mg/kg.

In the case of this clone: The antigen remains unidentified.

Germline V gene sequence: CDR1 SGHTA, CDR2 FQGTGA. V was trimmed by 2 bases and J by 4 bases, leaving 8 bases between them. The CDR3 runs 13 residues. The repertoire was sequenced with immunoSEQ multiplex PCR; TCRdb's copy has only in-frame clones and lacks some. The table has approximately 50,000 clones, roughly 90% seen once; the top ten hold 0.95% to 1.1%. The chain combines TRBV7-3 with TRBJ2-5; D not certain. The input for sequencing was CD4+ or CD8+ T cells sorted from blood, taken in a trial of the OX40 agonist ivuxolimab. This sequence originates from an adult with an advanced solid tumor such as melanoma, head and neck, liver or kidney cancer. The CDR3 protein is CASSLGRLETQYF. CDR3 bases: TGTGCCAGCAGCTTAGGGCGGTTAGAGACCCAGTACTTC.